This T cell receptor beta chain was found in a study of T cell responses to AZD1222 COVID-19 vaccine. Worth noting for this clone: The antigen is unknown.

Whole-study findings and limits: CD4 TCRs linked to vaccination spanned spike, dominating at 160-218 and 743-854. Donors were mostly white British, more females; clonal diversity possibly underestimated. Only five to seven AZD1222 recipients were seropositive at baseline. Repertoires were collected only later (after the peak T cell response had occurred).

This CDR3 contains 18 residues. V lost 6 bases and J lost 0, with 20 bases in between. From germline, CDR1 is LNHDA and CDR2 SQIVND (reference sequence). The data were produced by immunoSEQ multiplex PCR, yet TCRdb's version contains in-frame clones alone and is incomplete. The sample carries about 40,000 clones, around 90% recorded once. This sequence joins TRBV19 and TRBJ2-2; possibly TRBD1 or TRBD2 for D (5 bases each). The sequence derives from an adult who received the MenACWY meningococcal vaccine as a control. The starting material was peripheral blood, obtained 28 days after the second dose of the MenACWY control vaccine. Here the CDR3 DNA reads TGTGCCAGTAGCGCCGGGACGGGAAAAGCTGCGAACACCGGGGAGCTGTTTTTT. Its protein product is CASSAGTGKAANTGELFF.